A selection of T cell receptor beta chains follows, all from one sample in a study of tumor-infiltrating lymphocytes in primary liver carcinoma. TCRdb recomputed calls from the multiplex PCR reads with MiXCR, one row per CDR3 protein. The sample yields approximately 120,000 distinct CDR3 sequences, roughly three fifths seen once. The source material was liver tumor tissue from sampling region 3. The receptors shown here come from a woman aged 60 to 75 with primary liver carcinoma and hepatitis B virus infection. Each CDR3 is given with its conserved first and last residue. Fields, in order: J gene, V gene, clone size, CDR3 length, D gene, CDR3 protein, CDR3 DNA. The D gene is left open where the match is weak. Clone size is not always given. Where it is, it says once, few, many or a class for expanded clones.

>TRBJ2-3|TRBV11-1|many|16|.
CASSWGPGPGADTQYF
TGTGCCAGCAGCTGGGGGCCGGGCCCCGGAGCAGATACGCAGTATTTT
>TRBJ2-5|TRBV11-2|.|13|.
CVGSFVVQGTQYF
TGTGTCGGCAGCTTCGTGGTGCAAGGGACCCAGTACTTC
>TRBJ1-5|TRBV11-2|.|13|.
CASNITGSQPQHF
TGTGCCAGCAACATCACAGGAAGTCAGCCCCAGCATTTT
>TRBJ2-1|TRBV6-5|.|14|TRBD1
CASRGQGGHNEQFF
TGTGCCAGCAGGGGACAGGGTGGCCACAATGAGCAGTTCTTC
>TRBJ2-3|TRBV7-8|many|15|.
CASSLLGGATDTQYF
TGTGCCAGCAGCTTGCTTGGGGGGGCAACAGATACGCAGTATTTT
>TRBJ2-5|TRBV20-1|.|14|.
CSARDRRLGETQYF
TGCAGTGCTAGAGATCGGAGGCTTGGGGAGACCCAGTACTTC
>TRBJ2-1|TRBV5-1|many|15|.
CASSLVDPSYNEQFF
TGCGCCAGCAGCTTGGTAGACCCTTCCTACAATGAGCAGTTCTTC
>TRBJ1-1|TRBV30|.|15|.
CAWRHTRGPHTEAFF
TGTGCCTGGAGACATACGAGGGGCCCCCACACTGAAGCTTTCTTT
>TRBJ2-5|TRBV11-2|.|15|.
CASNLGSPGAGTQYF
TGTGCCAGCAACTTGGGTTCCCCGGGCGCGGGGACCCAGTATTTC
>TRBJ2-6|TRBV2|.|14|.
CASSVRRGANVLTF
TGTGCCAGCAGTGTCAGGAGAGGGGCCAACGTCCTGACTTTC
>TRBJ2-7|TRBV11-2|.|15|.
CTSSSVAGLSYEQYF
TGTACCAGCAGCTCAGTGGCAGGGCTAAGCTACGAGCAGTACTTC
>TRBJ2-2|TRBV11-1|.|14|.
CASRSSLDTGELFF
TGTGCTAGCAGATCGAGCCTTGACACTGGGGAGCTGTTTTTT
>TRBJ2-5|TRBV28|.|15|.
CASTRYPSSSKTEYF
TGTGCCAGCACACGATACCCTTCTAGCTCCAAGACCGAGTACTTC
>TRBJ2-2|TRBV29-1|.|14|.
CNVGPDQNTGELFF
TGTAACGTTGGGCCGGATCAGAACACCGGGGAGCTGTTTTTT
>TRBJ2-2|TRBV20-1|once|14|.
CSAIRTANTGELFF
TGCAGTGCTATTCGGACAGCTAACACCGGGGAGCTGTTTTTT
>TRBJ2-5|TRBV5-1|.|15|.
CASSLNTMAGETQYF
TGCGCCAGCAGCTTGAACACGATGGCAGGAGAGACCCAGTACTTC
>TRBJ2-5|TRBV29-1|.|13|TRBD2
CGVEGREREAQYF
TGCGGCGTTGAGGGGCGGGAGCGGGAGGCCCAATACTTC
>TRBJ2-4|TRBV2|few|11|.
CASRAWDIQYF
TGTGCCAGCAGGGCGTGGGACATTCAGTACTTC
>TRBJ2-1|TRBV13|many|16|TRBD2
CASSPSGANFDNEQFF
TGTGCCAGCAGCCCTAGCGGAGCTAACTTCGACAATGAGCAGTTCTTC
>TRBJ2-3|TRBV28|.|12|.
CASSPCDDTQYF
TGTGCCAGCAGTCCCTGTGATGATACGCAGTATTTT
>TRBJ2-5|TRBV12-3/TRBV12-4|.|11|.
CASNLRRTQYF
TGTGCCAGCAATTTGCGAAGGACCCAGTACTTC
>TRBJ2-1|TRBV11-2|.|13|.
CASSLGFRAEQFF
TGTGCCAGCAGCTTAGGGTTTCGGGCTGAACAGTTCTTC
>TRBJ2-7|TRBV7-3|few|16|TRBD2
CASSLAGREGFYEQYF
TGTGCCAGCAGCTTAGCGGGGCGGGAGGGCTTCTACGAGCAGTACTTC
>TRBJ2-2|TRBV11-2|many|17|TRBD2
CASSTAGGTTNTGELFF
TGTGCCAGCAGCACAGCGGGAGGCACAACAAACACCGGGGAGCTGTTTTTT
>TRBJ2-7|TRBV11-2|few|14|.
CASSLIGAGAEQYF
TGTGCCAGCAGCTTAATAGGGGCCGGGGCCGAGCAATACTTC
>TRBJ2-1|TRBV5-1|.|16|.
CACSLVGDWNYNEQFF
TGCGCCTGTAGCTTGGTTGGGGACTGGAACTACAATGAGCAGTTCTTC
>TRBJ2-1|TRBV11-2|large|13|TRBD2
CASSWTSGAEQFF
TGTGCCAGCAGCTGGACTAGCGGGGCAGAGCAGTTCTTC
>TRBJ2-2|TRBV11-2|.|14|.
CASSPPRTDRGAVF
TGTGCCAGCAGCCCTCCAAGGACCGACCGGGGAGCTGTTTTT
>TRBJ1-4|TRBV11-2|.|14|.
CASVAGASNEKLFF
TGTGCCAGTGTCGCGGGGGCAAGTAACGAAAAACTGTTTTTT
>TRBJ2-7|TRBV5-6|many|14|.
CASSLGQVTYEQYF
TGTGCCAGCAGCTTGGGACAGGTTACCTACGAGCAGTACTTC
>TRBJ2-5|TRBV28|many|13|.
CASSLGSRETQYF
TGTGCCAGCAGTTTAGGTTCTCGGGAGACCCAGTACTTC
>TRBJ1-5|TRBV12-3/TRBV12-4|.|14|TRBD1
CARRSDRENQPQHF
TGTGCCAGGAGGTCTGACAGGGAGAACCAGCCCCAGCATTTT
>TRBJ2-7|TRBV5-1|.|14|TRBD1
CSSIRDSTSYVQYF
TGCTCCAGCATCCGGGACAGCACCTCCTACGTGCAGTACTTC
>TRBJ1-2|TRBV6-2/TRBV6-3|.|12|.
CASSCREYGYTF
TGTGCCAGCAGTTGCAGGGAGTATGGTTACACCTTC
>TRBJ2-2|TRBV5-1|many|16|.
CASSLEDGANTGELFF
TGCGCCAGCAGCTTGGAGGACGGCGCGAACACCGGGGAGCTGTTTTTT
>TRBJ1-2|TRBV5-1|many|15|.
CASSPIEGVNYGYTF
TGCGCCAGCAGCCCGATCGAGGGGGTTAACTATGGCTACACCTTC
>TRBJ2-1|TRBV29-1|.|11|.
CRVETYNEQFF
TGCAGGGTTGAGACCTACAATGAGCAATTCTTC
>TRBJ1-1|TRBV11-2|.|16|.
CACSLSFLRGPIEAFF
TGTGCCTGCAGCCTATCATTCTTACGGGGGCCCATAGAAGCTTTCTTT
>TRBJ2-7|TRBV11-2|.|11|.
CASSRAAEQYF
TGTGCCAGCAGTCGAGCGGCCGAGCAGTACTTC
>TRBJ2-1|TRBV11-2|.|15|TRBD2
CASSLLGLWDNEQFF
TGCGCCAGCAGCTTGCTGGGACTATGGGACAATGAGCAGTTCTTC
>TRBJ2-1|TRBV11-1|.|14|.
CASSSDLADLEQFF
TGTGCCAGCAGCTCGGATTTGGCCGATCTTGAGCAGTTCTTC
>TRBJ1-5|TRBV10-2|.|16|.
CASNESLPEQGQPQHF
TGCGCCAGCAATGAGTCGTTGCCCGAACAGGGTCAGCCCCAGCATTTT
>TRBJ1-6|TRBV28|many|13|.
CASSFGDNSPLHF
TGTGCCAGCAGTTTCGGTGATAATTCACCCCTCCACTTT
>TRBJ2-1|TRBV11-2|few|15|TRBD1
CVRSSVQGKMHEQFF
TGTGTCAGGAGCTCTGTACAGGGGAAAATGCATGAGCAGTTCTTC
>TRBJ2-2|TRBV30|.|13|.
CAWSVVRPVELFF
TGTGCCTGGAGTGTAGTCCGCCCCGTGGAGCTGTTTTTT
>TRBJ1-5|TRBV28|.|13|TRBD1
CAIHRGSNRPQHF
TGTGCCATCCACAGGGGGAGCAATCGGCCCCAGCATTTC
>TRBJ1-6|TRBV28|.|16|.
CANIQGSPVGCSPLHF
TGTGCCAACATCCAAGGGTCTCCGGTTGGGTGTTCACCCCTCCACTTT
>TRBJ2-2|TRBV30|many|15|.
CAWSVRDLTTGELFF
TGTGCCTGGAGTGTCAGGGACTTAACGACCGGGGAGCTGTTTTTT
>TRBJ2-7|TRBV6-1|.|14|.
CANSAPRSPYEQYF
TGTGCCAACAGTGCCCCTCGGAGCCCCTACGAGCAGTACTTC
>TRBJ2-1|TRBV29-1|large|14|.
CSVDLEGRGNEQFF
TGCAGCGTTGACCTGGAAGGTAGGGGAAATGAGCAGTTCTTC
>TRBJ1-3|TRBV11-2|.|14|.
CACSLEVAGNTIYF
TGTGCCTGTAGCTTAGAAGTGGCTGGAAACACCATATATTTT
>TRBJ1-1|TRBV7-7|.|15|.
CANSFAGQPNTEAFF
TGTGCTAACAGCTTTGCCGGACAGCCGAACACTGAAGCTTTCTTT